The T cell receptor (beta chain) described here comes from a study of beta chain features in type 1 diabetes. cDNA synthesis used the whole RNA isolate, giving expressed TCRB sequences. Repertoires were generated with immunoSEQ multiplex PCR, while TCRdb's copy carries only in-frame clones and drops some. The sample holds about 110,000 clones, less than 40% seen once. V dropped 5 bases and J dropped 9 bases, with 11 bases sitting between them. The CDR3 has 11 amino acids. CDR1 SGHAT and CDR2 FQNNGV come from the germline V gene. Study conclusions and caveats: Still unanswered here is whether HLA type influences TCRB rearrangement.

A note on this clone: Its antigen is not known.

The sequenced material came from stem cell memory CD4+ T cells from blood. This sequence was found in a young woman in good health. The chain has TRBV11-2 and TRBJ2-7, with no clear D. DNA of the CDR3: TGTGCCAGCAGCCCCGCCTTAGCGCAGTACTTC. Translated, it gives CASSPALAQYF. Drawing the rest from reference TRBV11-2 and TRBJ2-7, the complete variable domain is EAGVAQSPRYKIIEKRQSVAFWCNPISGHATLYWYQQILGQGPKLLIQFQNNGVVDDSQLPKDRFSAERLKGVDSTLKIQPAKLEDSAVYLCASSPALAQYFGPGTRLTVT.